A selection of T cell receptor beta chains follows, all from one sample in a study of cytomegalovirus exposure and HLA in healthy donors. This table comes from immunoSEQ multiplex PCR, and its TCRdb copy is limited to in-frame clones, with some not included. The sample lists about 54,000 clones, more than 65% occurring once. The sample comprised PBMCs. The receptors originated from a woman aged 18-35 years in good health and CMV-seronegative. CDR3s include the opening cysteine and the closing phenylalanine or tryptophan. The D gene is left open where the match is weak. The size entry is marked missing in some rows and otherwise reads once, few, many or a size class.

len,abundance,v_gene,j_gene,d_gene,CDR3aa,CDR3nt
13,NA,TRBV27,TRBJ2-2,TRBD2,CASSPRGDGELFF,TGTGCCAGCAGTCCCCGGGGGGACGGGGAGCTGTTTTTT
13,once,TRBV7-9,TRBJ1-1,NA,CASSLVGGIEAFF,TGTGCCAGCAGCTTAGTCGGCGGGATCGAAGCTTTCTTT
14,NA,TRBV7-2,TRBJ1-1,TRBD1,CASSFGQANTEAFF,TGTGCCAGCAGCTTCGGACAGGCGAACACTGAAGCTTTCTTT
17,once,TRBV30,TRBJ2-6,TRBD1,CAWTRTGALSGANVLTF,TGTGCCTGGACTAGAACAGGGGCCTTGAGTGGGGCCAACGTCCTGACTTTC
16,once,TRBV30,TRBJ2-4,NA,CAWTLVGDTAKNIQYF,TGTGCCTGGACCTTAGTTGGTGATACGGCCAAAAACATTCAGTACTTC
17,NA,TRBV19,TRBJ2-1,TRBD1,CASSLNTGQGGHNEQFF,TGTGCCAGTAGTCTCAATACCGGACAGGGGGGGCACAATGAGCAGTTCTTC
14,NA,TRBV5-6,TRBJ1-4,NA,CASSPPRAGEKLFF,TGTGCCAGCAGCCCTCCGCGGGCTGGAGAAAAACTGTTTTTT
15,NA,TRBV29-1,TRBJ2-6,NA,CSVVVQGAGANVLTF,TGCAGCGTTGTCGTCCAGGGCGCAGGGGCCAACGTCCTGACTTTC
13,NA,TRBV30,TRBJ2-3,NA,CAWSVQGTDTQYF,TGTGCCTGGAGTGTACAGGGTACAGATACGCAGTATTTT
13,NA,TRBV10-2,TRBJ1-1,NA,CASSGGPGRSAFF,TGCGCCAGCAGTGGGGGGCCAGGACGGAGCGCTTTCTTT
14,NA,TRBV5-1,TRBJ2-5,NA,CASSARQGGETQYF,TGCGCCAGCAGCGCTAGACAGGGAGGAGAGACCCAGTACTTC
16,NA,TRBV4-2,TRBJ2-3,TRBD2,CASSPALAGGTDTQYF,TGTGCCAGCAGCCCAGCTCTAGCGGGAGGAACAGATACGCAGTATTTT
14,NA,TRBV30,TRBJ1-2,TRBD1,CAWSGQVANYGYTF,TGTGCCTGGAGCGGACAGGTAGCTAACTATGGCTACACCTTC
13,NA,TRBV4-1,TRBJ1-4,NA,CASSQTPREKLFF,TGCGCCAGCAGCCAAACACCTAGGGAAAAACTGTTTTTT
19,NA,TRBV27,TRBJ2-1,TRBD2,CASSLIAGGPVRYRNEQFF,TGTGCCAGCAGTTTAATCGCGGGAGGGCCGGTACGGTACAGGAATGAGCAGTTCTTC
17,NA,TRBV7-9,TRBJ2-5,TRBD2,CASSLAPGTSGQETQYF,TGTGCCAGCAGCTTAGCTCCCGGGACTAGCGGCCAAGAGACCCAGTACTTC
13,NA,TRBV29-1,TRBJ2-7,TRBD2,CSVLSGRAYEQYF,TGCAGCGTCCTTAGCGGGAGGGCCTACGAGCAGTACTTC
18,NA,TRBV15,TRBJ2-1,TRBD2,CATSRDLPGGSSYNEQFF,TGTGCCACCAGCAGAGATCTCCCGGGCGGGAGCTCCTACAATGAGCAGTTCTTC
15,few,TRBV18,TRBJ2-1,NA,CASSPASGASNEQFF,TGTGCCAGCTCACCAGCGTCGGGAGCCTCTAATGAGCAGTTCTTC
14,NA,TRBV28,TRBJ2-7,NA,CASIWDRQGSEQYF,TGTGCCAGCATTTGGGATAGGCAGGGCTCCGAGCAGTACTTC
15,NA,TRBV6-1,TRBJ2-3,TRBD2,CASRETSGSTDTQYF,TGTGCCAGCAGGGAAACTAGCGGCAGCACAGATACGCAGTATTTT
15,NA,TRBV28,TRBJ1-5,TRBD1,CASYNRGSSNQPQHF,TGTGCCAGCTACAACAGGGGATCTAGCAATCAGCCCCAGCATTTT
12,NA,TRBV28,TRBJ1-2,NA,CASSLPLGRTTF,TGTGCCAGCAGTTTACCCCTCGGGAGGACGACATTC
16,NA,TRBV7-9,TRBJ1-2,TRBD1,CASSTALQQGAAGYTF,TGTGCCAGCAGCACTGCCCTCCAACAGGGGGCGGCTGGCTACACCTTC
14,NA,TRBV14,TRBJ2-2,NA,CASSLQGNTGELFF,TGTGCCAGCAGCCTCCAGGGGAACACCGGGGAGCTGTTTTTT
16,NA,TRBV5-1,TRBJ2-4,TRBD2,CASSLETSAQGSIQYF,TGCGCCAGCAGCTTGGAGACTAGCGCCCAGGGGAGCATTCAGTACTTC
16,NA,TRBV5-1,TRBJ2-3,TRBD2,CASRVGLAGPTDTQYF,TGCGCCAGCAGGGTAGGACTAGCGGGCCCCACAGATACGCAGTATTTT
14,NA,TRBV25-1,TRBJ2-5,TRBD1,CASRQDRVGETQYF,TGTGCCAGCAGACAGGACAGGGTCGGAGAGACCCAGTACTTC
17,NA,TRBV21-1,TRBJ1-2,NA,CASSAPDREKGNYGYTF,TGTGCCAGCAGCGCCCCGGACAGGGAGAAAGGTAACTATGGCTACACCTTC
13,NA,TRBV28,TRBJ2-2,TRBD1,CAGGQGNTGELFF,TGTGCCGGAGGACAGGGGAACACCGGGGAGCTGTTTTTT
13,NA,TRBV5-1,TRBJ1-1,NA,CASSLEGAPEAFF,TGCGCCAGCAGCTTGGAAGGAGCGCCTGAAGCTTTCTTT
15,NA,TRBV5-1,TRBJ2-2,NA,CASSLNQGSYGELFF,TGCGCCAGCAGCTTAAATCAAGGGAGTTACGGGGAGCTGTTTTTT
15,once,TRBV9,TRBJ2-3,TRBD1,CASSAWDRGTDTQYF,TGTGCCAGCAGCGCCTGGGACAGGGGGACAGATACGCAGTATTTT
15,NA,TRBV18,TRBJ2-7,NA,CASSRGGARSDEQYF,TGTGCCAGCTCACGGGGGGGGGCGCGTTCGGACGAGCAGTACTTC
15,NA,TRBV7-2,TRBJ2-2,TRBD2,CARDPGGLNTGELFF,TGTGCCAGGGATCCGGGGGGACTAAACACCGGGGAGCTGTTTTTT
15,once,TRBV27,TRBJ2-3,TRBD2,CASRGWTRGADTQYF,TGTGCCAGCAGGGGATGGACCCGGGGGGCAGATACGCAGTATTTT
15,NA,TRBV7-3,TRBJ2-1,TRBD2,CASSSGTSLYNEQFF,TGTGCCAGCAGCTCCGGGACTAGCTTATACAATGAGCAGTTCTTC